These 8 T cell receptor beta chains originate from one sample sequenced in a study of blood T cells in healthy people across ages. Sample-barcoded 5' priming and a J-beta primer mix drove a second PCR of roughly 6 to 12 cycles. Each CDR3 protein is one row after TCRdb ran MiXCR on the 5' RACE reads. The table shows about 1.6 million distinct CDR3 sequences, with around 35% occurring only once. The material sequenced was blood. These receptors all stem from a woman aged 25 to 39 in good health.

This clonotype was counted between two and nine times. V gene TRBV27 combines with J gene TRBJ1-2; D not resolved. Between the trimmed V and J ends, which lost 6 bases and 6 bases, there was a span of 14 bases. Germline CDR1 reads MNHEY; CDR2 reads SMNVEV (reference sequence). The CDR3 spans 13 residues. This CDR3 is CASRYNQGHGYTF. In DNA, the CDR3 is TGTGCCAGCAGGTACAACCAAGGGCATGGCTACACCTTC.

The V and J genes are TRBV9 and TRBJ2-5; D unclear. The CDR3 covers 13 residues. V shed 1 base and J shed 5 bases, with 9 bases lying between them. Germline V CDR1 and CDR2: SGDLS, YYNGEE. The CDR3 bases are TGTGCCAGCAGCGTAAGACCCTGGGAGACCCAGTACTTC. Amino acid sequence: CASSVRPWETQYF.

This clonotype showed up many times. The chain combines TRBV9 with TRBJ2-7; TRBD1 is a possible D gene (5 bases). The CDR3 is 14 amino acids. V lost 5 bases and J lost 0, with 12 bases in between. Germline V gene sequence: CDR1 SGDLS, CDR2 YYNGEE. DNA for the CDR3: TGTGCCAGCAGTGTGCAGGGCAGCTCCTACGAGCAGTACTTC. Translated: CASSVQGSSYEQYF.

V gene TRBV7-9 combines with J gene TRBJ2-3; 8 nucleotides align to TRBD2. CDR3 length equals 15 residues. V shed 3 bases, J shed 4 bases, and the junction held 6 bases outside the gene matches. Looked up from germline, CDR1 is SEHNR and CDR2 is FQNEAQ (reference sequence). DNA for the CDR3: TGTGCCAGCAGCTTCCCAAGCGGGAGCCCAGATACGCAGTATTTT. The encoded protein is CASSFPSGSPDTQYF. Combining the CDR3 with reference TRBV7-9 and TRBJ2-3 gives the whole variable domain DTGVSQNPRHKITKRGQNVTFRCDPISEHNRLYWYRQTLGQGPEFLTYFQNEAQLEKSRLLSDRFSAERPKGSFSTLEIQRTEQGDSAMYLCASSFPSGSPDTQYFGPGTRLTVL.

There are a few counts of this clonotype. The DNA of the CDR3 is TGCAGTGCTGGGACTAGCGGGGGGCAAGAGACCCAGTACTTC. Protein: CSAGTSGGQETQYF. V and J are TRBV20-1 and TRBJ2-5, with 15 bases that match TRBD2. Trimming cost V 5 bases and J 2 bases; bases outside gene matches: 0. CDR3 length: 14 amino acids. Germline V gene sequence: CDR1 DFQATT, CDR2 SNEGSKA (reference sequence).

The chain uses TRBV6-6 and TRBJ2-6; 9 nucleotides line up with TRBD2. This CDR3 is 17 amino acids long. The germline V gene has CDR1 MNHNY and CDR2 SVGAGI (reference sequence). V shed 0 bases and J 0 bases; nucleotides not matched to a gene: 0. The CDR3 loop is CASSYSTSGSGANVLTF. CDR3 DNA sequence: TGTGCCAGCAGTTACTCGACTAGCGGCTCTGGGGCCAACGTCCTGACTTTC.

This clonotype has a count of ten or more. J is TRBJ2-1 and V is TRBV12-3 or TRBV12-4; 8 nucleotides agree with TRBD2. Trimming cost V 1 base and J 1 base; bases outside gene matches: 3. CDR3 length: 16 amino acids. This CDR3 is CASSLGGGNSYNEQFF. DNA of the CDR3: TGTGCCAGCAGTTTAGGCGGGGGGAATTCCTACAATGAGCAGTTCTTC.

As regards this clonotype: One end of the junction is discordant with germline, which a read error may explain. The rearrangement joins TRBV28 to TRBJ2-4; 14 nucleotides align to TRBD2. The J call is doubtful: the DNA matches TRBJ2-7 better. Germline-derived CDR1 and CDR2 are MDHEN and SYDVKM. The CDR3 runs to 16 residues. Written as DNA, the CDR3 is TGTGCCGGCAGGGCCGGGACTAGCGGGAGTGTCTACGAGCAGTACTTC. Its translation: CAGRAGTSGSVYEQYF.